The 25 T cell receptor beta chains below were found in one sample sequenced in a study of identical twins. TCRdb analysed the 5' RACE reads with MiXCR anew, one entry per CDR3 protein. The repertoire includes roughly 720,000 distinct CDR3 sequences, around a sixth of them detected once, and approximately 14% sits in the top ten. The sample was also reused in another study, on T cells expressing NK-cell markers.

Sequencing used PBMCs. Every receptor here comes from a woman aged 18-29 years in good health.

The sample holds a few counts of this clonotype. CDR3 amino acids: CASRRTSMDTQYF. The CDR3 nucleotides read TGTGCCAGCAGGCGAACTAGTATGGATACGCAGTATTTT. The chain uses TRBV12-3 or TRBV12-4 and TRBJ2-3; perhaps TRBD2 as D (5 bases). This CDR3 region has 13 residues. Trimming cost V 6 bases and J 6 bases, with 13 bases left between them.

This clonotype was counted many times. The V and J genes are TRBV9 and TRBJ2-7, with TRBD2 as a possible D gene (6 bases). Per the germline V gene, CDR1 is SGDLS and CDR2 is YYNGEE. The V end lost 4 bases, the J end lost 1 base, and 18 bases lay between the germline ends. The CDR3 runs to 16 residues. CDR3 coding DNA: TGTGCCAGCAGCCCTCGCGCGGGGACTGCGTCCTACGAGCAGTACTTC. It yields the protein CASSPRAGTASYEQYF.

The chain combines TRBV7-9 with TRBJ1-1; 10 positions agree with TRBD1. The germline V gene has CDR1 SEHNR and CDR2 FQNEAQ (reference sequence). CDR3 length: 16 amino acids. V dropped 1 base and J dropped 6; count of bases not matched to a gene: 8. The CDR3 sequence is CASSLGGTGAMAEAFF. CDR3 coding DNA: TGTGCCAGCAGCTTAGGCGGGACAGGGGCGATGGCTGAAGCTTTCTTT. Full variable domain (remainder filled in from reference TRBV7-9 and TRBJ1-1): DTGVSQNPRHKITKRGQNVTFRCDPISEHNRLYWYRQTLGQGPEFLTYFQNEAQLEKSRLLSDRFSAERPKGSFSTLEIQRTEQGDSAMYLCASSLGGTGAMAEAFFGQGTRLTVV.

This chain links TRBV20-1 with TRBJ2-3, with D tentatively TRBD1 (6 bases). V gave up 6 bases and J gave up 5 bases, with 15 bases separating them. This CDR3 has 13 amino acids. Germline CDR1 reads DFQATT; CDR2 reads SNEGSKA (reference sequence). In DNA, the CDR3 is TGCAGTGCCAGGGGCCGGACAATAGATACGCAGTATTTT. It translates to CSARGRTIDTQYF.

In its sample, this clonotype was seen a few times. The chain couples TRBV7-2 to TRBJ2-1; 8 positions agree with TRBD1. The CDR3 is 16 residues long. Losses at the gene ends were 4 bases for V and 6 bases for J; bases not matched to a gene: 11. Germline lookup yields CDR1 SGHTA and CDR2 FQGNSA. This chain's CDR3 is CASSWATLQGGNEQFF. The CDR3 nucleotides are TGTGCCAGCAGCTGGGCCACTCTACAGGGGGGCAATGAGCAGTTCTTC. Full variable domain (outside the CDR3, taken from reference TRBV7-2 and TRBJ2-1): GAGVSQSPSNKVTEKGKDVELRCDPISGHTALYWYRQSLGQGLEFLIYFQGNSAPDKSGLPSDRFSAERTGGSVSTLTIQRTQQEDSAVYLCASSWATLQGGNEQFFGPGTRLTVL.

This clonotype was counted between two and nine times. Written as DNA, the CDR3 is TGTGCCAGCAGCCGAAGCCAGGGTTCTTATGGCTACACCTTC. This codes for CASSRSQGSYGYTF. The V call is TRBV7-9, the J call TRBJ1-2; D is possibly TRBD1 (5 bases). Germline assignment: CDR1 SEHNR and CDR2 FQNEAQ (reference sequence). The V gene lost 5 bases and the J gene lost 5 bases, with 15 bases spanning the gap. This CDR3 has 14 amino acids.

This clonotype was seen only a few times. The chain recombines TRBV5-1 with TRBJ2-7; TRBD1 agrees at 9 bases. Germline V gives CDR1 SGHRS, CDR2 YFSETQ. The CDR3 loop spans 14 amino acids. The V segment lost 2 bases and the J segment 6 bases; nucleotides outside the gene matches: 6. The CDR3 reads CASSLPGQGGEQYF. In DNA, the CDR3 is TGCGCCAGCAGCTTACCGGGACAGGGAGGCGAGCAGTACTTC.

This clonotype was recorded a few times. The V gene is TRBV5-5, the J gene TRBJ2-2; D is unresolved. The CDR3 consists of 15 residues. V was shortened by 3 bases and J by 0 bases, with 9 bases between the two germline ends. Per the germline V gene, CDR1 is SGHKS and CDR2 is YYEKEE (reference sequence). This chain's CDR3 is CASSWPTPNTGELFF. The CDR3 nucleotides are TGTGCCAGCAGCTGGCCGACTCCGAACACCGGGGAGCTGTTTTTT.

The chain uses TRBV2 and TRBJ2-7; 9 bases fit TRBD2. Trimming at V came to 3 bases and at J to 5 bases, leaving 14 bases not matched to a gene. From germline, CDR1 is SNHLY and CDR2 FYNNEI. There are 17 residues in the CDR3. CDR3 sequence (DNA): TGTGCCAGCAGTGATCTTTGGGAGCGGGAGGCTAGCCACGAGCAGTACTTC. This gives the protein CASSDLWEREASHEQYF.

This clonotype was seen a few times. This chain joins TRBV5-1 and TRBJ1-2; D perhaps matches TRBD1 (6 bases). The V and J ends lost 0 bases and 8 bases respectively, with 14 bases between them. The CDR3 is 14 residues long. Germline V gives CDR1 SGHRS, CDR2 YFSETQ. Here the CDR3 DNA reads TGCGCCAGCAGCTTGGCTCCAGGGGAGGGCGGCTACACCTTC. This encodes CASSLAPGEGGYTF.

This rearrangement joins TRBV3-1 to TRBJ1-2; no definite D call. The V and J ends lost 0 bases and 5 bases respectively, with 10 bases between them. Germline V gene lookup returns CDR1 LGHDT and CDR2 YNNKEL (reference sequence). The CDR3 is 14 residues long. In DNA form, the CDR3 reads TGTGCCAGCAGCCAAGACTCGAGCGGTTATGGCTACACCTTC. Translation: CASSQDSSGYGYTF.

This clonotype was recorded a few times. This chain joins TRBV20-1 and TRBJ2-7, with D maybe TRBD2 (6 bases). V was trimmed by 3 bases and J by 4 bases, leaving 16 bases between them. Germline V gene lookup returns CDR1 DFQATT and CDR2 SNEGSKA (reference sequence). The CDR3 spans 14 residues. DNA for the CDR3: TGCAGTGCTAGGGATACAGCGGAGGGATACGAGCAGTACTTC. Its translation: CSARDTAEGYEQYF.

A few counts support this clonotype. The CDR3 region is CASRPRTSGGEETQYF. In nucleotides, the CDR3 is TGTGCCAGCAGGCCTCGGACTAGCGGGGGGGAAGAGACCCAGTACTTC. The chain carries TRBV7-2 and TRBJ2-5; TRBD2 matches at 15 bases. Germline assignment: CDR1 SGHTA and CDR2 FQGNSA. This CDR3 comprises 16 residues. The junction had 5 bases not matched to a gene; V was cut back by 6 bases and J by 3 bases.

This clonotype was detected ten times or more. The DNA for the CDR3 is TGCAGTGCTAGTCCCCTCTCATGGCAAGCTTTCTTT. This encodes CSASPLSWQAFF. The V and J genes are TRBV20-1 and TRBJ1-1; D gene ambiguous. CDR3 length equals 12 residues. Per germline, CDR1 DFQATT and CDR2 SNEGSKA (reference sequence). Trimming removed 3 bases from V and 9 bases from J, with 14 bases in between.

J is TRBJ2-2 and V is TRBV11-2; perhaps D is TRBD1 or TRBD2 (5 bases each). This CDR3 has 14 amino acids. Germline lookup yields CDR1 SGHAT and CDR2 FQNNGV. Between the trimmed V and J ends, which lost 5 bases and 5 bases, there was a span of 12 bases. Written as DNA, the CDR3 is TGTGCCAGCAGCGCCCCGGGGCCGACCGGGGAGCTGTTTTTT. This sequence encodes CASSAPGPTGELFF.

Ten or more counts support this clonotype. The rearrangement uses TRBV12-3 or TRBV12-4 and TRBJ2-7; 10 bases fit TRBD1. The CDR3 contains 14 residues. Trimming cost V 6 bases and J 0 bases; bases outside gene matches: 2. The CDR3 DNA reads TGTGCCAGCAGAGGACAGGGGGACTCCTACGAGCAGTACTTC. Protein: CASRGQGDSYEQYF.

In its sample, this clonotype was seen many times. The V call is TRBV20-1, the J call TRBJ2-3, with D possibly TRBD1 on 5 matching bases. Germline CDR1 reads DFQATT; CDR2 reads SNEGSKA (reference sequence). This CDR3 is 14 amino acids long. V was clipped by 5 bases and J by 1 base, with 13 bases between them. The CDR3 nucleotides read TGCAGTGCTCCTAGGGGATTCGGCACAGATACGCAGTATTTT. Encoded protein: CSAPRGFGTDTQYF.

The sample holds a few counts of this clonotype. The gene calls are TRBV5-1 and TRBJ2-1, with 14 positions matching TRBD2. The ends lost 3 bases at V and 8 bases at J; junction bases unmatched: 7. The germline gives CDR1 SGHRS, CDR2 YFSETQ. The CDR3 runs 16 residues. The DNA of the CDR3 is TGCGCCAGCAGCTCCGGGGGGACTAGCGGGAGTCATGAGCAGTTCTTC. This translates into CASSSGGTSGSHEQFF.

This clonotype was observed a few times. CDR3: CASSSYPADNSPLHF. The DNA of the CDR3 is TGTGCCAGCAGCTCCTATCCGGCAGATAATTCACCCCTCCACTTT. The rearrangement joins TRBV7-8 to TRBJ1-6; D unclear. CDR3 length: 15 amino acids. CDR1 is SGHVS and CDR2 is FQNEAQ in the germline V gene. Trimming cost V 4 bases and J 5 bases, with 12 bases left between them. The full variable domain, its missing parts supplied by reference TRBV7-8 and TRBJ1-6, is GAGVSQSPRYKVAKRGQDVALRCDPISGHVSLFWYQQALGQGPEFLTYFQNEAQLDKSGLPSDRFFAERPEGSVSTLKIQRTQQEDSAVYLCASSSYPADNSPLHFGNGTRLTVT.

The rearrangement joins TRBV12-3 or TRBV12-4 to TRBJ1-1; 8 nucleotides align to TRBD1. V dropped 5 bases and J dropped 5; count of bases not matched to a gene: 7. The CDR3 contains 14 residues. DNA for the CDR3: TGTGCCAGCAGTCGGACAGGGCCAGGGACTGAAGCTTTCTTT. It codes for CASSRTGPGTEAFF.

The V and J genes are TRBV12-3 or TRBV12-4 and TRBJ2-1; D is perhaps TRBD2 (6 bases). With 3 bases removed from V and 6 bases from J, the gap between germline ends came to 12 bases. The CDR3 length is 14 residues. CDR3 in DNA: TGTGCCAGCAGTTTGACTAGTGTAGGCAATGAGCAGTTCTTC. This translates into CASSLTSVGNEQFF.

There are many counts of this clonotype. In nucleotides, the CDR3 is TGTGCCAGCAGTTTTCGGGCTAGCGAGAACACCGGGGAGCTGTTTTTT. Its protein product is CASSFRASENTGELFF. This sequence joins TRBV12-3 or TRBV12-4 and TRBJ2-2, with a tentative D call TRBD2 (6 bases). Trimming left V 3 bases short and J 1 base short, with 12 bases between. The CDR3 is 16 residues long.

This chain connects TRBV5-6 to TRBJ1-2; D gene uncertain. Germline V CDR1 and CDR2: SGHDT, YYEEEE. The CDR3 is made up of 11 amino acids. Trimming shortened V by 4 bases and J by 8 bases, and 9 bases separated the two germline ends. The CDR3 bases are TGTGCCAGCAGCGGCCGGCCCGGCTACACCTTC. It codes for CASSGRPGYTF.

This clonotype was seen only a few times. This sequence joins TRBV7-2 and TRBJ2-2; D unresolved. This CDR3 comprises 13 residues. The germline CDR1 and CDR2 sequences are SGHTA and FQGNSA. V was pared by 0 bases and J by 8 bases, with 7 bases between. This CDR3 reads CASSLADRGELFF. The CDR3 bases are TGTGCCAGCAGCTTAGCAGACCGTGGGGAGCTGTTTTTT.

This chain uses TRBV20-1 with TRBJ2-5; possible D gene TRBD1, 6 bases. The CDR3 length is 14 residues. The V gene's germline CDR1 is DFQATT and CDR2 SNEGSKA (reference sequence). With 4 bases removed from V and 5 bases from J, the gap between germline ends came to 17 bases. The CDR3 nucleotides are TGCAGTGCTATAGGCCCCCAGGGGTGGGAGACCCAGTACTTC. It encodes CSAIGPQGWETQYF.